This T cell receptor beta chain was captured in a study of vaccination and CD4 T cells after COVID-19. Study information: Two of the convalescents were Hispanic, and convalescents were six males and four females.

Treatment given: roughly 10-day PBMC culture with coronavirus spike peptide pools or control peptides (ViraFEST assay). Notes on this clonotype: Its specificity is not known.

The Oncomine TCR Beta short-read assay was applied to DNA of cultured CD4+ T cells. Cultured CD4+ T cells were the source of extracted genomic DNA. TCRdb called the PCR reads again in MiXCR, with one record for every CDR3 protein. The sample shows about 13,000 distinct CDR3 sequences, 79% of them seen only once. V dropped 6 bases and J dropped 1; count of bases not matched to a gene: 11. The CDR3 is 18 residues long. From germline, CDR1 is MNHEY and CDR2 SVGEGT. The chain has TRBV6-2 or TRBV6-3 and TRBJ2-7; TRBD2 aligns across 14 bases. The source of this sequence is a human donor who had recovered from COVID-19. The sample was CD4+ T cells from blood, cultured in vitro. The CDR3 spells CASSRGTSGSYPSYEQYF. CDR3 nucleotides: TGTGCCAGCAGCCGCGGGACTAGCGGGAGTTATCCTTCCTACGAGCAGTACTTC.